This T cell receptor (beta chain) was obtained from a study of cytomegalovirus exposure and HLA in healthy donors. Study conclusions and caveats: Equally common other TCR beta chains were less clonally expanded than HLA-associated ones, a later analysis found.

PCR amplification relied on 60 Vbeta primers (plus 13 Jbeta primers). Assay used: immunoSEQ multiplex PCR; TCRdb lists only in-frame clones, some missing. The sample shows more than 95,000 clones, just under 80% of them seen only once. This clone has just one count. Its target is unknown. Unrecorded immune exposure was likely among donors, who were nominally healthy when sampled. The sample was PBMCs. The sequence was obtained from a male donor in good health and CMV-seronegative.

The DNA of the CDR3 is TGTGCCAGCAGCGTAGGCGTCGGGGCGAACACCGGGGAGCTGTTTTTT. It is translated as CASSVGVGANTGELFF. The chain carries TRBV9 and TRBJ2-2; D may be TRBD2 (5 bases). Trimming removed 0 bases at V and 0 bases at J, with 9 bases between. The CDR3 covers 16 residues. Germline V gene sequence: CDR1 SGDLS, CDR2 YYNGEE.